This entry lists 13 T cell receptor beta chains sequenced from one sample in a study of blood T cell repertoires in COVID-19. Assay: immunoSEQ multiplex PCR; the TCRdb copy retains only in-frame clones and omits some. The table includes tens of thousands of clones, just under 75% detected once. The material sequenced was peripheral blood. All receptors derive from a man in his 70s with COVID-19, enrolled during active disease.

The chain combines TRBV15 with TRBJ2-1, with TRBD2 matching over 7 bases. V was clipped by 0 bases and J by 0 bases; unmatched bases: 8. The length of the CDR3 is 18 residues. CDR1 is LNHNV, CDR2 YYDKDF, per germline (reference sequence). Here the CDR3 DNA reads TGTGCCACCAGCAGAGATCGACTAGCCCACAGCTCCTACAATGAGCAGTTCTTC. It is translated as CATSRDRLAHSSYNEQFF.

The gene calls are TRBV5-8 and TRBJ1-5; D uncertain. V was clipped by 0 bases and J by 0 bases, with 13 bases between them. Germline lookup yields CDR1 SGHTS and CDR2 YDEGEE. This CDR3 has 17 residues. The CDR3 region has the DNA TGTGCCAGCAGCTTGGTCCAGGCAAAGCATAGCAATCAGCCCCAGCATTTT. Translating gives CASSLVQAKHSNQPQHF.

The chain couples TRBV27 to TRBJ2-7, with 9 nucleotides matching TRBD1. Germline values: CDR1 MNHEY, CDR2 SMNVEV (reference sequence). This CDR3 spans 17 amino acids. V was pared by 5 bases and J by 2 bases, with 13 bases of the junction left unmatched. CDR3 DNA: TGTGCCAGCAGTCCGACCCATTCCGGGACAGGGCCCTACGAGCAGTACTTC. Its translation: CASSPTHSGTGPYEQYF.

The chain links TRBV19 to TRBJ1-3, with 7 bases that match TRBD1. The CDR3 runs 14 residues. CDR1 and CDR2 from the germline V gene are LNHDA and SQIVND (reference sequence). With 6 bases clipped from V and 2 bases from J, the junction kept 4 bases outside the gene matches. As DNA, the CDR3 is TGTGCCAGTAGATGGACAGGCGCTGGAAACACCATATATTTT. Translated: CASRWTGAGNTIYF.

This sequence joins TRBV5-1 and TRBJ2-7; possibly TRBD1 for D (6 bases). The CDR3 spans 12 residues. Germline-derived CDR1 and CDR2 are SGHRS and YFSETQ. V was shortened by 2 bases and J by 4 bases, with 7 bases between the two germline ends. CDR3: CASSFTGYEQYF. For the CDR3, the DNA is TGCGCCAGCAGCTTTACAGGGTACGAGCAGTACTTC.

The chain combines TRBV27 with TRBJ2-7; D is perhaps TRBD1 (6 bases). From germline, CDR1 is MNHEY and CDR2 SMNVEV (reference sequence). The V and J ends lost 5 bases and 1 base respectively, with 21 bases between them. The length of the CDR3 is 17 residues. The CDR3 DNA follows: TGTGCCAGCAGTCCCTTATCTCTAGGGACACCTTCCTACGAGCAGTACTTC. Translation: CASSPLSLGTPSYEQYF.

This clone was counted only a few times. The chain recombines TRBV7-9 with TRBJ2-1; TRBD1 might be the D (6 bases). The V end was cut by 6 bases, the J end by 7 bases, with 16 bases between. The CDR3 contains 14 residues. Germline-derived CDR1 and CDR2 are SEHNR and FQNEAQ (reference sequence). The CDR3 sequence: CASRPWTDQNEQFF. CDR3 DNA sequence: TGTGCCAGCAGACCTTGGACAGACCAGAATGAGCAGTTCTTC.

A single count supports this clone. The gene calls are TRBV3-1 (or the pseudogene TRBV3-2) and TRBJ2-7; 11 bases line up with TRBD1. CDR1 is LGHDT and CDR2 is YNNKEL in the germline V gene (reference sequence). V was clipped by 4 bases and J by 5 bases; unmatched bases: 7. The CDR3 is 15 residues long. CDR3 DNA: TGTGCCAGCAGCCCGGGGACAGGGGGAACGGACGAGCAGTACTTC. Protein product: CASSPGTGGTDEQYF.

This clone showed up just once. CDR3 sequence (DNA): TGTGCCAGTAGTCTGACAGGGGCGACCGGGGAGCTGTTTTTT. Protein sequence: CASSLTGATGELFF. The gene calls are TRBV19 and TRBJ2-2, with 8 bases aligning to TRBD1. Germline CDR1 is LNHDA and CDR2 is SQIVND (reference sequence). The CDR3 spans 14 residues. Losses at the gene ends were 5 bases for V and 5 bases for J; bases not matched to a gene: 4.

This clone was counted a few times. This chain joins TRBV6-5 and TRBJ2-7; 8 nucleotides match TRBD2. Trimming cost V 11 bases and J 2 bases; bases outside gene matches: 11. CDR3 length: 14 amino acids. Germline values: CDR1 MNHEY, CDR2 SVGAGI. DNA of the CDR3: TGTGCCGGAACCCCGGATAGCGGGACCTACGAGCAGTACTTC. This sequence encodes CAGTPDSGTYEQYF.

The chain carries TRBV6-2 or TRBV6-3 and TRBJ2-3, with 7 bases that match TRBD2. Germline V gives CDR1 MNHEY, CDR2 SVGEGT. Trimming took 6 bases from V and 0 from J; bases not matched to a gene: 12. CDR3 length: 17 residues. Here the CDR3 DNA reads TGTGCCAGCAGCACCAGGGCTAGCGGACCTAGCACAGATACGCAGTATTTT. Translation gives CASSTRASGPSTDTQYF.

In its sample, this clone was seen once. The V and J genes are TRBV7-2 and TRBJ1-5; 9 positions agree with TRBD1. V was clipped by 5 bases and J by 2 bases; unmatched bases: 1. The length of the CDR3 is 14 residues. In germline, CDR1 is SGHTA, CDR2 FQGNSA. For the CDR3, the DNA is TGTGCCAGCAGCCGGGACAGGGGCAATCAGCCCCAGCATTTT. It codes for CASSRDRGNQPQHF. The full variable domain, completed using reference TRBV7-2 and TRBJ1-5, is GAGVSQSPSNKVTEKGKDVELRCDPISGHTALYWYRQSLGQGLEFLIYFQGNSAPDKSGLPSDRFSAERTGGSVSTLTIQRTQQEDSAVYLCASSRDRGNQPQHFGDGTRLSIL.

This chain uses TRBV10-3 with TRBJ1-1, with a tentative D call TRBD1 (6 bases). CDR1 is ENHRY and CDR2 is SYGVKD in the germline V gene. The CDR3 contains 12 residues. V gave up 11 bases and J gave up 3 bases, with 13 bases separating them. CDR3 in amino acids: CAAGTKDTEAFF. CDR3 coding DNA: TGTGCCGCTGGGACAAAAGACACTGAAGCTTTCTTT.